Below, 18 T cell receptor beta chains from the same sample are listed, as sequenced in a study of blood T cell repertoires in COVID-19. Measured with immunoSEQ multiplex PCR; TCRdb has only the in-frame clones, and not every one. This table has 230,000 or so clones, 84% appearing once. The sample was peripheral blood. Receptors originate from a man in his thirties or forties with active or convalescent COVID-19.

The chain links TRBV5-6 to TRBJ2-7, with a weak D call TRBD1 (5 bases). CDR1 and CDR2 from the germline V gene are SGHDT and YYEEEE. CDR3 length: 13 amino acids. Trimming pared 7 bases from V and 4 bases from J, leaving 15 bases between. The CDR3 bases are TGTGCCAGCCAGAGAAGGACAACTTACGAGCAGTACTTC. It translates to CASQRRTTYEQYF.

DNA for the CDR3: TGCGCCAGCAGCTTGGTGGGCATTTCTACGAACACTGAAGCTTTCTTT. The encoded protein is CASSLVGISTNTEAFF. The chain employs TRBV5-1 and TRBJ1-1; D is uncertain. The CDR3 consists of 16 residues. Trimming stripped 0 bases from V and 1 base from J, with 13 bases between. In germline, CDR1 is SGHRS, CDR2 YFSETQ.

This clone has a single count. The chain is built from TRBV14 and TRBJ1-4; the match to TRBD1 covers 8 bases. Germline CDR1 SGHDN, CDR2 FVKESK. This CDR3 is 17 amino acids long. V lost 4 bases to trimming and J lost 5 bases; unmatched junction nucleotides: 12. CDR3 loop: CASSRVPLRGLNEKLFF. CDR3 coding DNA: TGTGCCAGCAGCCGAGTACCCCTCAGGGGGCTAAATGAAAAACTGTTTTTT.

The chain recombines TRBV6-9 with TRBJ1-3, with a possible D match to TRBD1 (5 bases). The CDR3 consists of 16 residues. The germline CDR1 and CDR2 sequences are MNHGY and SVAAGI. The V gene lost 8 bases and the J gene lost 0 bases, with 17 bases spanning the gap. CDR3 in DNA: TGTGCCAGCTCCCCCGGGGGTAAATTCTCTGGAAACACCATATATTTT. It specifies CASSPGGKFSGNTIYF.

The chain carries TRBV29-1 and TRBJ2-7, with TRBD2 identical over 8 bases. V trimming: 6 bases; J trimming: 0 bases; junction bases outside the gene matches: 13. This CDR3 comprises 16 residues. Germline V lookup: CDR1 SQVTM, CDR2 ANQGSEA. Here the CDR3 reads CSVGRGGRSPSYEQYF. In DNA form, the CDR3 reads TGCAGCGTCGGGAGGGGCGGGAGATCCCCCTCCTACGAGCAGTACTTC.

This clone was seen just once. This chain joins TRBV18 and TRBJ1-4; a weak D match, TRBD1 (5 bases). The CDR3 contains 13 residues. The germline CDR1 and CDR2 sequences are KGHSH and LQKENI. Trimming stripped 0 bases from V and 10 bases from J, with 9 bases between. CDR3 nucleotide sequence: TGTGCCAGCTCACCACCAGGGGTCGGAAAACTGTTTTTT. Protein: CASSPPGVGKLFF.

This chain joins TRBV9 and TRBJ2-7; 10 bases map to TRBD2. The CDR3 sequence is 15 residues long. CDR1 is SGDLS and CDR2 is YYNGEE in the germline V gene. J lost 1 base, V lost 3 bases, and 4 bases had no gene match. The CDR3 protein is CASSGGLAASYEQYF. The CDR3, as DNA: TGTGCCAGCAGCGGTGGACTAGCGGCATCCTACGAGCAGTACTTC. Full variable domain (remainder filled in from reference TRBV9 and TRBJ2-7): DSGVTQTPKHLITATGQRVTLRCSPRSGDLSVYWYQQSLDQGLQFLIQYYNGEERAKGNILERFSAQQFPDLHSELNLSSLELGDSALYFCASSGGLAASYEQYFGPGTRLTVT.

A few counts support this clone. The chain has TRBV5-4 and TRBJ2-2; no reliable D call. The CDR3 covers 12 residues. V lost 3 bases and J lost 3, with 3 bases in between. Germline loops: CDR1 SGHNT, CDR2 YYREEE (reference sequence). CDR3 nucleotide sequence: TGTGCCAGCAGCTCTGACACCGGGGAGCTGTTTTTT. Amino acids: CASSSDTGELFF.

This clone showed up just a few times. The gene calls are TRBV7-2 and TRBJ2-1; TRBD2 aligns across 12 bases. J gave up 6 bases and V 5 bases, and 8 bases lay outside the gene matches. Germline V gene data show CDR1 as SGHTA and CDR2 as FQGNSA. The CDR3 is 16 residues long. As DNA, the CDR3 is TGTGCCAGCAGCCGTAGACTAGCGGGAGTCCTCAATGAGCAGTTCTTC. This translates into CASSRRLAGVLNEQFF.

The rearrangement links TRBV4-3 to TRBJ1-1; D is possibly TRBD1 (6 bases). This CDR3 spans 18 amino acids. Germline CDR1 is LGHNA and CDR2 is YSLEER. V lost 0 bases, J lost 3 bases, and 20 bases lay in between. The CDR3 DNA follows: TGCGCCAGCAGCCAAGATCCCCCGGACAGTGCGTTGTACACTGAAGCTTTCTTT. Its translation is CASSQDPPDSALYTEAFF.

CDR3 sequence: CASSEMEAQPQHF. CDR3 coding DNA: TGTGCCAGCAGTGAAATGGAGGCTCAGCCCCAGCATTTT. The rearrangement joins TRBV6-1 to TRBJ1-5; D ambiguous. CDR3 length: 13 residues. Germline values: CDR1 MNHNS, CDR2 SASEGT. V shed 2 bases and J shed 6 bases, with 8 bases lying between them.

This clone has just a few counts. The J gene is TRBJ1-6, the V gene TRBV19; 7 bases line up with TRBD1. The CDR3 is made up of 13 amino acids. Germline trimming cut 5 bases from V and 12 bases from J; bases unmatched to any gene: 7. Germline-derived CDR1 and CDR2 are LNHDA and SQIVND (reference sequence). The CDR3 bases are TGTGCCAGTAGTGTCCTCCAGGGGGAACCCCTCCACTTT. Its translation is CASSVLQGEPLHF.

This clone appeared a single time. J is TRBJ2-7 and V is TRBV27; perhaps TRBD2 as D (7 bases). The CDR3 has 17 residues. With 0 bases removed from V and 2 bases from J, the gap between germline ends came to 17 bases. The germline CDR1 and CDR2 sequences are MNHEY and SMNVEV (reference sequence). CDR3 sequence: CASSLSGGGGNPYEQYF. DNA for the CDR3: TGTGCCAGCAGTTTATCGGGCGGGGGCGGCAACCCCTACGAGCAGTACTTC.

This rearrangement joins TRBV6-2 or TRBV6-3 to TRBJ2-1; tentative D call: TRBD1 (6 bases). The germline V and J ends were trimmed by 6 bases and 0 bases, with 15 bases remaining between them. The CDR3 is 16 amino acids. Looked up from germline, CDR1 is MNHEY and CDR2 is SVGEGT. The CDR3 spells CASSSVTGLSYNEQFF. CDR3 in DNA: TGTGCCAGCAGCTCCGTTACAGGGCTCTCCTACAATGAGCAGTTCTTC.

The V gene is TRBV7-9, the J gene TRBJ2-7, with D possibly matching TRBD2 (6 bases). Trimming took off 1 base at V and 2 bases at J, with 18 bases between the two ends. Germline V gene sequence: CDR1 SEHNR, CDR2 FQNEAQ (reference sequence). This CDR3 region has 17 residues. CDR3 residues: CASSLVGAGTAPYEQYF. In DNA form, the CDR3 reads TGTGCCAGCAGCTTAGTAGGGGCCGGGACTGCTCCCTACGAGCAGTACTTC.

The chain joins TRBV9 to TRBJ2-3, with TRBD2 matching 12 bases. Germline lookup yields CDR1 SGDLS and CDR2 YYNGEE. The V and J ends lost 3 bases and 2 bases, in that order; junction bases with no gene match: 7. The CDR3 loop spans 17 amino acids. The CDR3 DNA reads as TGTGCCAGCAGCGCCCCCGGGACTAGCGGGCACACAGATACGCAGTATTTT. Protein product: CASSAPGTSGHTDTQYF.

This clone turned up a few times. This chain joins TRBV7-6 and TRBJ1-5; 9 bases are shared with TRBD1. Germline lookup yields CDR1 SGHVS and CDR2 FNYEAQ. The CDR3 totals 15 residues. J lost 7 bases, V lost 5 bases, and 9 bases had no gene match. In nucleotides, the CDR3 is TGTGCCAGCAGCCCTACAGGGGGCGGTACACAGCCCCAGCATTTT. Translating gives CASSPTGGGTQPQHF.

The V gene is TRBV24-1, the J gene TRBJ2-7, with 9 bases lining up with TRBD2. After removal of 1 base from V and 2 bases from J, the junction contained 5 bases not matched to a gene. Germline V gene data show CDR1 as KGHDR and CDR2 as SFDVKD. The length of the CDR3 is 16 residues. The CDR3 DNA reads TGTGCCACCAGTGATTTATCGGCTAGCGGGACCTACGAGCAGTACTTC. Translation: CATSDLSASGTYEQYF.